The 22 T cell receptor beta chains below were found in one sample sequenced in a study of cytomegalovirus exposure and HLA in healthy donors. Amplification used 60 Vbeta primers and 13 Jbeta primers. The repertoire was sequenced with immunoSEQ multiplex PCR; TCRdb's copy has only in-frame clones and lacks some. The sample includes approximately 120,000 clones, more than 70% of them seen just once. Sequencing input: PBMCs. These receptors originate from a man aged 25-45 years in good health and CMV-seronegative.

The V call is TRBV4-3, the J call TRBJ1-2; no firm D call. V dropped 1 base and J dropped 5 bases, with 17 bases sitting between them. Germline V CDR1 and CDR2: LGHNA, YSLEER. The CDR3 contains 16 residues. The CDR3 coding sequence is TGCGCCAGCAGCCAAGGTACAGCGGTCCCCATTTATGGCTACACCTTC. It codes for CASSQGTAVPIYGYTF.

The rearrangement uses TRBV5-1 and TRBJ2-7; D is undetermined. CDR1 is SGHRS, CDR2 YFSETQ, per germline. Trimming removed 0 bases at V and 7 bases at J, with 8 bases between. The CDR3 contains 12 residues. The CDR3 spells CASSLAGWEQYF. As DNA, the CDR3 is TGCGCCAGCAGCTTGGCGGGTTGGGAGCAGTACTTC.

This chain uses TRBV28 with TRBJ1-2, with D perhaps TRBD1 (5 bases). Germline loops: CDR1 MDHEN, CDR2 SYDVKM. The CDR3 is 14 amino acids. V was pared by 5 bases and J by 2 bases, with 12 bases between. The CDR3 DNA follows: TGTGCCAGCAGTCTATCGACAGCAAACTATGGCTACACCTTC. This gives the protein CASSLSTANYGYTF.

This chain links TRBV4-1 with TRBJ2-1; D might be TRBD2 (6 bases). Between the trimmed V and J ends, which lost 4 bases and 9 bases, there was a span of 16 bases. The CDR3 is 14 residues long. Looked up from germline, CDR1 is MGHRA and CDR2 is YSYEKL. This chain's CDR3 is CASSPGLLSSEQFF. CDR3 nucleotides: TGCGCCAGCAGCCCCGGACTACTCAGTAGTGAGCAGTTCTTC.

This clone has just a few counts. This sequence joins TRBV5-1 and TRBJ1-3; D not resolved. V was shortened by 0 bases and J by 4 bases, with 8 bases between the two germline ends. The CDR3 totals 14 residues. Germline V gives CDR1 SGHRS, CDR2 YFSETQ. CDR3 nucleotides: TGCGCCAGCAGCTTGGCAGGATTAGGAAACACCATATATTTT. Its translation is CASSLAGLGNTIYF. The variable domain in full, with the rest retrieved from reference TRBV5-1 and TRBJ1-3, is KAGVTQTPRYLIKTRGQQVTLSCSPISGHRSVSWYQQTPGQGLQFLFEYFSETQRNKGNFPGRFSGRQFSNSRSEMNVSTLELGDSALYLCASSLAGLGNTIYFGEGSWLTVV.

CDR3 sequence reads: CASRFFGQDSNQPQHF. The DNA of the CDR3 is TGTGCCAGCAGGTTCTTTGGGCAGGATAGCAATCAGCCCCAGCATTTT. This chain joins TRBV6-6 and TRBJ1-5; D is unresolved. Germline V gene data show CDR1 as MNHNY and CDR2 as SVGAGI (reference sequence). V dropped 6 bases and J dropped 0 bases, with 15 bases sitting between them. The CDR3 runs 16 residues.

This clone was seen only a few times. The rearrangement links TRBV11-2 to TRBJ2-7; 7 nucleotides match TRBD1. Germline CDR1 SGHAT, CDR2 FQNNGV. The length of the CDR3 is 15 residues. The V segment lost 1 base and the J segment 6 bases; nucleotides outside the gene matches: 9. Here the CDR3 DNA reads TGTGCCAGCAGCTTAGGACAGGGTTTGTGGGCCGAGCAGTACTTC. Encoded protein: CASSLGQGLWAEQYF. Drawing the rest from reference TRBV11-2 and TRBJ2-7, the complete variable domain is EAGVAQSPRYKIIEKRQSVAFWCNPISGHATLYWYQQILGQGPKLLIQFQNNGVVDDSQLPKDRFSAERLKGVDSTLKIQPAKLEDSAVYLCASSLGQGLWAEQYFGPGTRLTVT.

V gene TRBV10-3 combines with J gene TRBJ1-2, with D tentatively TRBD1 (5 bases). Deletions cut 0 bases from V and 0 bases from J, with 8 bases between. The CDR3 consists of 15 residues. CDR1 and CDR2 (germline): ENHRY, SYGVKD. CDR3 nucleotides: TGTGCCATCAGTGAGTCGCAGGGTGCTAACTATGGCTACACCTTC. It specifies CAISESQGANYGYTF.

This clone was picked up a small number of times. The chain links TRBV28 to TRBJ2-6; 7 bases are a match to TRBD2. The CDR3 is 18 amino acids. The V gene end was trimmed by 3 bases and the J gene end by 0 bases; junction bases not matched to a gene: 8. Germline assignment: CDR1 MDHEN and CDR2 SYDVKM. CDR3 DNA sequence: TGTGCCAGCAGTTTGGGGGGGTGGGCCACCTCTGGGGCCAACGTCCTGACTTTC. Its translation: CASSLGGWATSGANVLTF. The full variable domain, completed using reference TRBV28 and TRBJ2-6, is DVKVTQSSRYLVKRTGEKVFLECVQDMDHENMFWYRQDPGLGLRLIYFSYDVKMKEKGDIPEGYSVSREKKERFSLILESASTNQTSMYLCASSLGGWATSGANVLTFGAGSRLTVL.

This chain joins TRBV6-5 and TRBJ2-7; 9 bases map to TRBD1. The CDR3 extends over 12 amino acids. V lost 9 bases to trimming and J lost 3 bases; unmatched junction nucleotides: 3. CDR1 is MNHEY and CDR2 is SVGAGI in the germline V gene. As DNA, the CDR3 is TGTGCCAGTACAGGGGGCGGCTACGAGCAGTACTTC. It encodes CASTGGGYEQYF.

V is TRBV18 and J is TRBJ1-2, with D unclear. The CDR3 is 13 residues long. Trimming shortened V by 3 bases and J by 7 bases, and 12 bases separated the two germline ends. Germline loops: CDR1 KGHSH, CDR2 LQKENI. CDR3 bases: TGTGCCAGCTCACCCGAGGCGGGGTTTGGCTACACCTTC. Translation: CASSPEAGFGYTF.

This sequence joins TRBV28 and TRBJ2-3; D unresolved. Germline CDR1 MDHEN, CDR2 SYDVKM. The CDR3 extends over 12 amino acids. With 9 bases removed from V and 3 bases from J, the gap between germline ends came to 10 bases. CDR3 sequence (DNA): TGTGCCAGTACATTTGGTACAGATACGCAGTATTTT. This codes for CASTFGTDTQYF.

The chain has TRBV5-1 and TRBJ1-5; no clear D. This CDR3 has 19 amino acids. Deletions cut 4 bases from V and 0 bases from J, with 23 bases between. Looked up from germline, CDR1 is SGHRS and CDR2 is YFSETQ. The CDR3 loop reads CASSPGPRWLQNSNQPQHF. CDR3 nucleotides: TGCGCCAGCAGCCCTGGGCCACGATGGCTCCAAAATAGCAATCAGCCCCAGCATTTT.

This rearrangement joins TRBV27 to TRBJ1-1; the D gene is possibly TRBD1 (6 bases). This CDR3 contains 14 residues. The germline gives CDR1 MNHEY, CDR2 SMNVEV (reference sequence). V gave up 10 bases and J gave up 6 bases, with 21 bases separating them. The CDR3 region is CATAVLGGESEAFF. In DNA form, the CDR3 reads TGTGCCACCGCGGTATTAGGGGGAGAGTCTGAAGCTTTCTTT.

The rearrangement uses TRBV30 and TRBJ2-3; no definite D call. The CDR3 is made up of 12 amino acids. Germline V CDR1 and CDR2: GTSNPN, SVGIG (reference sequence). With 4 bases removed from V and 6 bases from J, the gap between germline ends came to 11 bases. The CDR3 DNA reads TGTGCCTGGAAGAGGAGAGGCGATACGCAGTATTTT. This encodes CAWKRRGDTQYF.

There are a few counts of this clone. The rearrangement links TRBV5-1 to TRBJ1-3, with D possibly TRBD1 on 6 matching bases. This CDR3 region has 17 residues. In germline, CDR1 is SGHRS, CDR2 YFSETQ. Trimming pared 4 bases from V and 4 bases from J, leaving 21 bases between. The CDR3 DNA sequence: TGCGCCAGCAGCGCCCAGATACAGGGAACAGGAGGAAACACCATATATTTT. It codes for CASSAQIQGTGGNTIYF.

This chain uses TRBV6-1 with TRBJ2-7; tentative D call: TRBD1 (6 bases). Germline V gives CDR1 MNHNS, CDR2 SASEGT. V dropped 1 base and J dropped 4 bases, with 14 bases sitting between them. The CDR3 is 15 residues long. The CDR3 DNA is TGTGCCAGCAGTGAAGGGCCGGACAGCTTTTACGAGCAGTACTTC. Translated, it gives CASSEGPDSFYEQYF.

The V and J genes are TRBV27 and TRBJ2-6; D ambiguous. Trimming removed 2 bases from V and 0 bases from J, with 11 bases in between. The CDR3 spans 17 residues. The germline V gene encodes CDR1 MNHEY and CDR2 SMNVEV (reference sequence). The CDR3 coding sequence is TGTGCCAGCAGTTTAATGCCAGCGAACTCTGGGGCCAACGTCCTGACTTTC. As protein: CASSLMPANSGANVLTF.

The chain uses TRBV6-1 and TRBJ1-5, with D unclear. The germline V gene encodes CDR1 MNHNS and CDR2 SASEGT. The CDR3 is made up of 17 amino acids. Trimming stripped 3 bases from V and 0 bases from J, with 15 bases between. CDR3 in DNA: TGTGCCAGCAGTGAGTTTACGAGAAGCTATAGCAATCAGCCCCAGCATTTT. The encoded protein is CASSEFTRSYSNQPQHF.

The V gene is TRBV28, the J gene TRBJ2-3; 7 nucleotides match TRBD2. There are 16 residues in the CDR3. V lost 5 bases and J lost 0; bases outside the gene matches: 8. Per germline, CDR1 MDHEN and CDR2 SYDVKM. The CDR3 loop reads CASSPPTSDSTDTQYF. CDR3 coding DNA: TGTGCCAGCAGTCCGCCCACTAGCGATAGCACAGATACGCAGTATTTT.

The V and J genes are TRBV5-5 and TRBJ1-5; the D is unclear. The CDR3 has 15 residues. Germline V gene sequence: CDR1 SGHKS, CDR2 YYEKEE (reference sequence). V was pared by 5 bases and J by 0 bases, with 12 bases between. CDR3 loop: CASSRAGYSNQPQHF. As DNA, the CDR3 is TGTGCCAGCAGTCGGGCGGGGTATAGCAATCAGCCCCAGCATTTT.

The gene calls are TRBV18 and TRBJ2-2, with D possibly being TRBD1 (6 bases). This CDR3 has 15 amino acids. Between the trimmed V and J ends, which lost 2 bases and 7 bases, there was a span of 14 bases. Germline V gene data show CDR1 as KGHSH and CDR2 as LQKENI. The CDR3 protein is CASSPMGAQIGELFF. CDR3 bases: TGTGCCAGCTCACCAATGGGGGCGCAGATCGGGGAGCTGTTTTTT.